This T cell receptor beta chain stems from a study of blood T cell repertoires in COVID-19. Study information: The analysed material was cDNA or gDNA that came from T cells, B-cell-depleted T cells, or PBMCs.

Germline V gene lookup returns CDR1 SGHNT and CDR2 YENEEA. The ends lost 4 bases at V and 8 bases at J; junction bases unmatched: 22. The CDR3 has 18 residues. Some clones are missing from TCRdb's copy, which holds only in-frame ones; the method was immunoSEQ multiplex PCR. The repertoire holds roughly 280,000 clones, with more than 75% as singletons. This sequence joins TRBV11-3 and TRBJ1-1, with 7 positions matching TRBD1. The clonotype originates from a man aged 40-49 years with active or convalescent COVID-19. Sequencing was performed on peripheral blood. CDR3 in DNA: TGTGCCAGCAGCTCCCTTCGGGAGGGGGCGCGGGGGTTTGTCGAAGCTTTCTTT. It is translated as CASSSLREGARGFVEAFF.